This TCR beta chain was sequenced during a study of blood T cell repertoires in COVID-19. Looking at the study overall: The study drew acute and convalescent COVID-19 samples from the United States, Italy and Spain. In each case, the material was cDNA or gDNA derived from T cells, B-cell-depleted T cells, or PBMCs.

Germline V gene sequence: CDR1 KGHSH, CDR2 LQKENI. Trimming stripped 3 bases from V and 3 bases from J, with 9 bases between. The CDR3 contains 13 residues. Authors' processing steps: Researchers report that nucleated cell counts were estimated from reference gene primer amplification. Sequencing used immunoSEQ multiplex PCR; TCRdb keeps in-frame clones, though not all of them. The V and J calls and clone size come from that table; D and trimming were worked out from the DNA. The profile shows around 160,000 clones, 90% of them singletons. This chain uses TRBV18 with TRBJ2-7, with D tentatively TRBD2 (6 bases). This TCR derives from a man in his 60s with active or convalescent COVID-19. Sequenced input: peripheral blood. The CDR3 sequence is CASSPGGNYEQYF. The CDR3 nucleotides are TGTGCCAGCTCACCTGGGGGGAACTACGAGCAGTACTTC.